Listed below are T cell receptor beta chains from one sample, sequenced in a study of blood T cells in healthy people across ages. TCRdb used MiXCR to reprocess the 5' RACE reads, holding one entry per CDR3 protein. The sample holds 600,000 to 800,000 distinct CDR3 sequences, around a fifth seen once. The material sequenced was blood. The receptors derive from a man aged 65 to 79 in good health. CDR3s include the opening cysteine and the closing phenylalanine or tryptophan. D genes are given only for firm matches. Size is stated for part of the rows, as once, few or many counts, or as a class when the clone is expanded.

d_call j_call clone_size v_call cdr3_aa cdr3_nt
TRBD2 TRBJ2-1 few TRBV20-1 CSARDQSASGSGEQFF TGCAGTGCTAGAGATCAGTCGGCTAGCGGGAGCGGGGAGCAGTTCTTC
- TRBJ2-3 few TRBV3-1 CASSDIKNTQYF TGTGCCAGCAGCGACATCAAGAATACGCAGTATTTT
- TRBJ2-3 - TRBV19 CASRPEDTDTQYF TGTGCCAGTAGGCCGGAAGACACAGATACGCAGTATTTT
- TRBJ2-5 - TRBV5-1 CASSLRSFGETQYF TGCGCCAGCAGCTTAAGAAGTTTCGGAGAGACCCAGTACTTC
- TRBJ1-1 - TRBV2 CASRGVTWDTEAFF TGTGCCAGCCGCGGGGTAACATGGGACACTGAAGCTTTCTTT
- TRBJ2-2 - TRBV25-1 CASSPEGMYTGELFF TGTGCCAGCAGTCCTGAGGGAATGTACACCGGGGAGCTGTTTTTT
- TRBJ1-6 - TRBV12-3/TRBV12-4 CASSLIGPLHF TGTGCCAGCAGTTTAATCGGACCCCTCCACTTT
TRBD1 TRBJ2-5 few TRBV29-1 CSVEPTGARQETQYF TGCAGCGTTGAACCGACAGGGGCGCGGCAAGAGACCCAGTACTTC
- TRBJ2-5 few TRBV3-1 CASSLTPGPNGEFF TGTGCCAGCAGCCTAACCCCGGGACCTAACGGGGAGTTCTTC
- TRBJ1-1 few TRBV15 CATSRDREILPHTAFF TGTGCCACCAGCAGAGATAGGGAGATCCTTCCCCATACAGCTTTCTTT
- TRBJ2-5 - TRBV15 CATSPEGGSFQKTQYF TGTGCCACCAGTCCAGAGGGTGGCAGTTTCCAGAAGACCCAGTACTTC
TRBD1 TRBJ2-5 few TRBV24-1 CATSDSGTGMETQYF TGTGCCACCAGTGATTCCGGGACAGGGATGGAGACCCAGTACTTC
TRBD1 TRBJ1-2 few TRBV5-1 CASSLTGVGYTF TGCGCCAGCAGCTTAACAGGGGTTGGCTACACCTTC
- TRBJ2-4 few TRBV3-1 CASSQGPVGKNIQYF TGTGCCAGCAGCCAAGGGCCGGTGGGCAAAAACATTCAGTACTTC
- TRBJ2-1 - TRBV24-1 CATSAGDRSYNEQFF TGTGCCACCAGTGCAGGTGATCGCTCCTACAATGAGCAGTTCTTC
- TRBJ2-5 once TRBV24-1 CATSAHQGQETQYF TGTGCCACCAGTGCCCACCAGGGGCAAGAGACCCAGTACTTC
- TRBJ2-3 many TRBV7-6 CASSLQGSDTQYF TGTGCCAGCAGCTTACAGGGCAGTGATACGCAGTATTTT
- TRBJ1-2 few TRBV7-9 CASSLDQFYGYTF TGTGCCAGCAGCTTGGATCAGTTCTATGGCTACACCTTC
- TRBJ2-2 - TRBV20-1 CSASSSGSGELFF TGCAGTGCTAGCAGCAGCGGAAGCGGGGAGCTGTTTTTT
TRBD2 TRBJ2-7 - TRBV10-3 CAISDERLADSSYEQYF TGTGCCATCAGTGATGAGCGGCTAGCGGATAGCTCCTACGAGCAGTACTTC
TRBD2 TRBJ2-1 few TRBV14 CASSQDYPSGRPSYNEQFF TGTGCCAGCAGCCAAGATTATCCTAGCGGGAGACCCTCCTACAATGAGCAGTTCTTC
TRBD2 TRBJ2-5 many TRBV7-2 CASRPTTGGDETQYF TGTGCCAGCAGACCTACTACGGGAGGGGACGAGACCCAGTACTTC
- TRBJ1-2 few TRBV12-3/TRBV12-4 CASSPPVTPLGGYTF TGTGCCAGCAGTCCCCCGGTAACACCCTTGGGTGGCTACACCTTC
- TRBJ2-1 - TRBV20-1 CSASGGVNEQFF TGCAGTGCTAGCGGGGGTGTCAATGAGCAGTTCTTC
- TRBJ2-1 many TRBV12-3/TRBV12-4 CASSPRSNEQFF TGTGCCAGCAGTCCCCGGAGCAATGAGCAGTTCTTC